Each of the 15 T cell receptor beta chains below was sequenced from the same sample in a study of blood T cell repertoires in COVID-19. TCRdb's copy holds only in-frame clones and misses some; the assay was immunoSEQ multiplex PCR. The repertoire holds about 56,000 clones, nearly 90% seen once, with around two fifths in the top ten. The sequenced material came from peripheral blood. The receptors stem from a woman aged 60-70 years with COVID-19, enrolled during active disease.

The V and J genes are TRBV2 and TRBJ1-5; 8 bases fit TRBD1. The CDR3 is 15 amino acids. CDR1 is SNHLY and CDR2 is FYNNEI in the germline V gene. Trimming removed 4 bases from V and 5 bases from J; junction bases left unmatched: 7. The DNA for the CDR3 is TGTGCCAGCAGTGTTGTGGGGACAGGTTATCAGCCCCAGCATTTT. Translation: CASSVVGTGYQPQHF.

This clone was found once. This chain joins TRBV7-9 and TRBJ1-2, with D unresolved. Germline V gene data show CDR1 as SEHNR and CDR2 as FQNEAQ (reference sequence). The CDR3 consists of 12 residues. V dropped 4 bases and J dropped 8 bases, with 11 bases sitting between them. The CDR3 region is CASSSLGSGYTF. Written as DNA, the CDR3 is TGTGCCAGCAGCTCCTTAGGGAGCGGCTACACCTTC. Filled out from reference TRBV7-9 and TRBJ1-2, the complete variable domain reads DTGVSQNPRHKITKRGQNVTFRCDPISEHNRLYWYRQTLGQGPEFLTYFQNEAQLEKSRLLSDRFSAERPKGSFSTLEIQRTEQGDSAMYLCASSSLGSGYTFGSGTRLTVV.

The V and J genes are TRBV4-3 and TRBJ1-2, with D possibly matching TRBD1 (6 bases). From germline, CDR1 is LGHNA and CDR2 YSLEER. V gave up 4 bases and J gave up 4 bases, with 19 bases separating them. This CDR3 has 16 amino acids. CDR3 DNA: TGCGCCAGCAGCCCAGGACAGCCGCTTAGTGTCTATGGCTACACCTTC. This encodes CASSPGQPLSVYGYTF.

V gene TRBV7-2 combines with J gene TRBJ1-1, with no clear D. The V gene's germline CDR1 is SGHTA and CDR2 FQGNSA. Trimming removed 5 bases from V and 5 bases from J, with 6 bases in between. CDR3 length: 11 residues. In nucleotides, the CDR3 is TGTGCCAGCAGCCGCGGAACTGAAGCTTTCTTT. Its protein is CASSRGTEAFF.

The rearrangement joins TRBV19 to TRBJ2-5; 7 nucleotides agree with TRBD1. The CDR3 extends over 15 amino acids. The germline CDR1 and CDR2 sequences are LNHDA and SQIVND (reference sequence). After removal of 3 bases from V and 5 bases from J, the junction contained 9 bases not matched to a gene. The CDR3 DNA is TGTGCCAGTAGTATGAGACAGGGTAATTTGGAGACCCAGTACTTC. Encoded protein: CASSMRQGNLETQYF. The whole variable domain, filled in from reference TRBV19 and TRBJ2-5, reads DGGITQSPKYLFRKEGQNVTLSCEQNLNHDAMYWYRQDPGQGLRLIYYSQIVNDFQKGDIAEGYSVSREKKESFPLTVTSAQKNPTAFYLCASSMRQGNLETQYFGPGTRLLVL.

The chain combines TRBV18 with TRBJ1-1, with 9 bases aligning to TRBD1. J gave up 3 bases and V 3 bases, and 5 bases lay outside the gene matches. Germline V lookup: CDR1 KGHSH, CDR2 LQKENI. There are 15 residues in the CDR3. The CDR3 reads CASSPAGTGHTEAFF. DNA for the CDR3: TGTGCCAGCTCACCGGCCGGGACAGGGCACACTGAAGCTTTCTTT.

V gene TRBV9 combines with J gene TRBJ1-2; no firm D call. CDR1 SGDLS and CDR2 YYNGEE come from the germline V gene. The ends were cut back, 0 bases at V and 6 bases at J, with 12 bases in the middle. The CDR3 runs 14 residues. The DNA for the CDR3 is TGTGCCAGCAGCGTAGGTGGCTCTCGTCATGGCTACACCTTC. Protein product: CASSVGGSRHGYTF.

The chain has TRBV6-5 and TRBJ2-5; TRBD2 agrees at 8 bases. The CDR3 has 15 residues. The V gene end was trimmed by 7 bases and the J gene end by 1 base; junction bases not matched to a gene: 8. Germline V gene lookup returns CDR1 MNHEY and CDR2 SVGAGI. The CDR3 region is CASTSERGLQETQYF. For the CDR3, the DNA is TGTGCCAGCACTTCCGAGCGGGGGCTCCAAGAGACCCAGTACTTC.

The chain has TRBV6-5 and TRBJ2-5; 10 nucleotides line up with TRBD1. V dropped 5 bases and J dropped 2; count of bases not matched to a gene: 5. Looked up from germline, CDR1 is MNHEY and CDR2 is SVGAGI. The CDR3 extends over 15 amino acids. The CDR3 is CASSRTGGMQETQYF. DNA of the CDR3: TGTGCCAGCAGTCGGACAGGGGGTATGCAAGAGACCCAGTACTTC.

V usage is TRBV6-5 and J usage is TRBJ2-7; D unresolved. This CDR3 spans 14 amino acids. Germline loops: CDR1 MNHEY, CDR2 SVGAGI. Trimming removed 2 bases from V and 2 bases from J, with 10 bases in between. CDR3 DNA sequence: TGTGCCAGCAGTTACAATATCGGAGCCTACGAGCAGTACTTC. The encoded protein is CASSYNIGAYEQYF.

As for this clone: This sample also contains other DNA sequences that code for the same CDR3. The V and J genes are TRBV11-2 and TRBJ1-5; D is undetermined. There are 13 residues in the CDR3. Trimming left V 0 bases short and J 7 bases short, with 7 bases between. CDR1 is SGHAT, CDR2 FQNNGV, per germline. The CDR3 DNA sequence: TGTGCCAGCAGCTTAGATCGAGGCCAGCCCCAGCATTTT. It is translated as CASSLDRGQPQHF. Drawing the rest from reference TRBV11-2 and TRBJ1-5, the complete variable domain is EAGVAQSPRYKIIEKRQSVAFWCNPISGHATLYWYQQILGQGPKLLIQFQNNGVVDDSQLPKDRFSAERLKGVDSTLKIQPAKLEDSAVYLCASSLDRGQPQHFGDGTRLSIL.

The chain recombines TRBV7-9 with TRBJ2-2, with 9 bases matching TRBD2. Germline CDR1 and CDR2: SEHNR and FQNEAQ (reference sequence). The length of the CDR3 is 16 residues. The V segment lost 5 bases and the J segment 1 base; nucleotides outside the gene matches: 5. CDR3 residues: CASSLSAGGNTGELFF. In nucleotides, the CDR3 is TGTGCCAGCAGCCTATCAGCGGGGGGGAACACCGGGGAGCTGTTTTTT.

V and J are TRBV27 and TRBJ1-5, with D possibly matching TRBD1 (6 bases). V gave up 5 bases and J gave up 1 base, with 21 bases separating them. The CDR3 consists of 18 residues. Per germline, CDR1 MNHEY and CDR2 SMNVEV (reference sequence). The CDR3 protein is CASSRGGSTFRSNQPQHF. In nucleotides, the CDR3 is TGTGCCAGCAGTAGGGGGGGCAGTACTTTTAGGAGCAATCAGCCCCAGCATTTT.

This chain links TRBV5-1 with TRBJ2-2; unclear D gene. Looked up from germline, CDR1 is SGHRS and CDR2 is YFSETQ. CDR3 length equals 17 residues. The germline V and J ends were trimmed by 0 bases and 1 base, with 13 bases remaining between them. The CDR3 sequence is CASSLDFQTMNTGELFF. The CDR3 nucleotides are TGCGCCAGCAGCTTGGATTTCCAAACTATGAACACCGGGGAGCTGTTTTTT.

Written as DNA, the CDR3 is TGTGCCAGCAGCTTAGCTAGCGGGAGGTGGGAGACCCAGTACTTC. It encodes CASSLASGRWETQYF. The chain recombines TRBV11-2 with TRBJ2-5, with 11 bases that match TRBD2. CDR3 size: 15 residues. Germline-derived CDR1 and CDR2 are SGHAT and FQNNGV. V lost 1 base, J lost 5 bases, and 3 bases stayed unmatched. Using reference TRBV11-2 and TRBJ2-5 for the parts outside the CDR3, the full variable domain is EAGVAQSPRYKIIEKRQSVAFWCNPISGHATLYWYQQILGQGPKLLIQFQNNGVVDDSQLPKDRFSAERLKGVDSTLKIQPAKLEDSAVYLCASSLASGRWETQYFGPGTRLLVL.